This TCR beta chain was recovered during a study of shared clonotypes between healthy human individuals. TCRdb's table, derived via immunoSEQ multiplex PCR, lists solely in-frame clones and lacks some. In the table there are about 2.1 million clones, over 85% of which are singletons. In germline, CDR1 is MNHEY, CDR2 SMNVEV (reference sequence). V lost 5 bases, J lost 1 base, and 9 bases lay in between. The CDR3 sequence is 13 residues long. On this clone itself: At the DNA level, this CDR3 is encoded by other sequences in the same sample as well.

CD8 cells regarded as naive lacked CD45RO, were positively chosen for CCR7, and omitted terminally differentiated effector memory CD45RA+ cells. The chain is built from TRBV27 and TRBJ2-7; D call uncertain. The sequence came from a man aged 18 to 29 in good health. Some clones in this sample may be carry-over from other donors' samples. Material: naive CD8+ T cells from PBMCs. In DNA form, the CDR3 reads TGTGCCAGCAGTCCCTTTCCGTCCTACGAGCAGTACTTC. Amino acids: CASSPFPSYEQYF.